These 30 T cell receptor beta chains share one sample of origin, sequenced in a study of T cell repertoires in cytomegalovirus infection (dated by TCRdb to between 2018 and 2021). TCRdb lists the instrument as Illumina HiSeq 1500. TCRdb trimmed public reads at Q25 via fastp, called clones via MiXCR and kept in-frame beta chains. One record per CDR3 amino acid sequence lists the most common genes and DNA. The sample yields roughly 120,000 distinct CDR3 sequences; 10% were counted once. The ten top clones hold roughly 29% of the sample. No cognate antigen is known for these TCRs. Specimen: PBMCs, sequenced either directly or after in vitro stimulation (not recorded which). All receptors derive from a human donor in good health (CMV status not recorded). Some clones in this sample may be carry-over from other donors' samples.

This clonotype has a count of ten or more. The chain couples TRBV28 to TRBJ1-2; D is unclear. Trimming cost V 8 bases and J 8 bases, with 12 bases left between them. The germline V gene encodes CDR1 MDHEN and CDR2 SYDVKM. CDR3 length: 11 residues. The CDR3 here is CASRLDHGYTF. The CDR3 DNA reads as TGTGCCAGCCGCCTGGATCACGGCTACACCTTC.

This chain uses TRBV5-8 with TRBJ2-1; TRBD2 matches at 7 bases. The length of the CDR3 is 16 residues. J lost 5 bases, V lost 4 bases, and 12 bases had no gene match. The V gene's germline CDR1 is SGHTS and CDR2 YDEGEE. CDR3 in DNA: TGTGCCAGCAGCCCTCGGGCTAGCGGTTCTAACAATGAGCAGTTCTTC. The encoded protein is CASSPRASGSNNEQFF.

The V call is TRBV10-3, the J call TRBJ2-1, with D perhaps TRBD2 (6 bases). CDR3 size: 13 residues. Germline V gives CDR1 ENHRY, CDR2 SYGVKD. Trimming stripped 10 bases from V and 5 bases from J, with 15 bases between. The CDR3: CASRDLRNNEQFF. In DNA, the CDR3 is TGTGCCAGCCGGGACTTAAGGAACAATGAGCAGTTCTTC.

At least ten counts were recorded for this clonotype. The rearrangement uses TRBV7-8 and TRBJ1-2; a weak D match, TRBD1 (5 bases). Deletions cut 2 bases from V and 6 bases from J, with 19 bases between. CDR1 is SGHVS and CDR2 is FQNEAQ in the germline V gene. There are 16 residues in the CDR3. CDR3 in amino acids: CASSLFRGGREDGYTF. CDR3 DNA: TGTGCCAGCAGCTTATTTCGGGGCGGCAGGGAAGATGGCTACACCTTC. Combining the CDR3 with reference TRBV7-8 and TRBJ1-2 gives the whole variable domain GAGVSQSPRYKVAKRGQDVALRCDPISGHVSLFWYQQALGQGPEFLTYFQNEAQLDKSGLPSDRFFAERPEGSVSTLKIQRTQQEDSAVYLCASSLFRGGREDGYTFGSGTRLTVV.

A few counts support this clonotype. CDR3 in amino acids: CASSKTGDPAAFF. The DNA of the CDR3 is TGTGCCAGCAGCAAAACAGGGGACCCGGCGGCTTTCTTT. The genes are TRBV28 and TRBJ1-1, with 7 bases fitting TRBD1. The CDR3 consists of 13 residues. Germline trimming cut 6 bases from V and 11 bases from J; bases unmatched to any gene: 12. Looked up from germline, CDR1 is MDHEN and CDR2 is SYDVKM.

In its sample, this clonotype was seen many times. The genes are TRBV4-1 and TRBJ2-3; D unclear. Per germline, CDR1 MGHRA and CDR2 YSYEKL. The CDR3 contains 12 residues. The ends were cut back, 1 base at V and 4 bases at J, with 3 bases in the middle. The CDR3 loop reads CASSQGPDTQYF. DNA of the CDR3: TGCGCCAGCAGCCAAGGTCCAGATACGCAGTATTTT.

This clonotype has a count of ten or more. The rearrangement links TRBV2 to TRBJ2-1; 9 bases fit TRBD2. The CDR3 consists of 16 residues. Per the germline V gene, CDR1 is SNHLY and CDR2 is FYNNEI. V dropped 10 bases and J dropped 2; count of bases not matched to a gene: 12. The CDR3 sequence is CATGLSGRPPYNEQFF. The CDR3, as DNA: TGTGCCACTGGATTAAGCGGGAGGCCACCCTACAATGAGCAGTTCTTC.

The chain recombines TRBV6-4 with TRBJ2-1; 8 bases are a match to TRBD2. This CDR3 has 15 residues. Germline lookup yields CDR1 MRHNA and CDR2 SNTAGT. V lost 3 bases, J lost 3 bases, and 4 bases stayed unmatched. The CDR3 region is CASSEGSGDYNEQFF. DNA of the CDR3: TGTGCCAGCAGTGAAGGTAGCGGGGACTACAATGAGCAGTTCTTC.

This chain connects TRBV29-1 to TRBJ1-4, with D hard to call. V lost 4 bases to trimming and J lost 4 bases, with 16 bases between them. The CDR3 loop spans 15 amino acids. Germline lookup yields CDR1 SQVTM and CDR2 ANQGSEA. CDR3 DNA sequence: TGCAGCGTTGTGGCCAGGCGAAAGGTTAATGAAAAACTGTTTTTT. Its translation: CSVVARRKVNEKLFF.

The J gene is TRBJ2-2, the V gene TRBV6-2 or TRBV6-3; 11 positions agree with TRBD2. Germline V gene sequence: CDR1 MNHEY, CDR2 SVGEGT. CDR3 length: 18 residues. With 2 bases clipped from V and 3 bases from J, the junction kept 8 bases outside the gene matches. The CDR3 region has the DNA TGTGCCAGCAGTTACGGGCCCCTAGCGGGAGGTGACACCGGGGAGCTGTTTTTT. Its protein is CASSYGPLAGGDTGELFF.

This clonotype was picked up many times. The V gene is TRBV7-6, the J gene TRBJ2-5; 7 bases are a match to TRBD1. The CDR3 runs 15 residues. Unmatched junction bases numbered 8, after V lost 5 bases and J lost 2 bases. Germline CDR1 is SGHVS and CDR2 is FNYEAQ. The CDR3 protein is CASSALTGEQETQYF. Written as DNA, the CDR3 is TGTGCCAGCAGCGCCCTTACAGGGGAACAAGAGACCCAGTACTTC.

This clonotype was picked up many times. The chain carries TRBV28 and TRBJ2-4, with 10 nucleotides matching TRBD2. Germline CDR1 and CDR2: MDHEN and SYDVKM. The V and J ends lost 7 bases and 15 bases, in that order; junction bases with no gene match: 9. The CDR3 consists of 12 residues. The CDR3 nucleotides are TGTGCCAGCAAGACTAGCGGGCCCGAACCGTACTTC. It specifies CASKTSGPEPYF.

The chain recombines TRBV28 with TRBJ2-7, with a tentative D call TRBD1 (5 bases). The CDR3 sequence is 12 residues long. The V gene's germline CDR1 is MDHEN and CDR2 SYDVKM. Trimming removed 2 bases at V and 3 bases at J, with 5 bases between. DNA of the CDR3: TGTGCCAGCAGTTTACAGGGCTACGAGCAGTACTTC. Encoded protein: CASSLQGYEQYF.

The chain is built from TRBV11-2 and TRBJ1-5; D is uncertain. The germline CDR1 and CDR2 sequences are SGHAT and FQNNGV. V shed 4 bases and J shed 5 bases, with 15 bases lying between them. This CDR3 is 15 amino acids long. CDR3 loop: CASSSLTAADQPQHF. The CDR3 DNA reads TGTGCCAGCAGCTCCCTCACAGCCGCGGATCAGCCCCAGCATTTT.

The chain has TRBV9 and TRBJ1-3; no clear D. Germline V gives CDR1 SGDLS, CDR2 YYNGEE. This CDR3 region has 13 residues. V lost 3 bases, J lost 7 bases, and 11 bases lay in between. CDR3 sequence reads: CASSAGPHNTIYF. DNA for the CDR3: TGTGCCAGCAGCGCCGGGCCTCACAACACCATATATTTT.

This clonotype was seen many times. The chain combines TRBV11-3 with TRBJ2-2; D remains unclear. The germline V and J ends were trimmed by 4 bases and 2 bases, with 11 bases remaining between them. The CDR3 runs 15 residues. CDR1 and CDR2 (germline): SGHNT, YENEEA. The chain's CDR3 is CASSSALQNTGELFF. The DNA of the CDR3 is TGTGCCAGCAGCTCGGCACTACAAAACACCGGGGAGCTGTTTTTT.

This chain links TRBV2 with TRBJ1-3; D gene ambiguous. V lost 10 bases and J 0 bases, leaving 4 bases between the germline ends. Germline values: CDR1 SNHLY, CDR2 FYNNEI. The CDR3 is 11 amino acids. CDR3 coding DNA: TGTGCCACCTACTCTGGAAACACCATATATTTT. It yields the protein CATYSGNTIYF.

This clonotype was seen only a few times. The chain combines TRBV20-1 with TRBJ1-4; D unclear. The V gene lost 5 bases and the J gene lost 5 bases, with 12 bases spanning the gap. Germline CDR1 and CDR2: DFQATT and SNEGSKA (reference sequence). This CDR3 comprises 13 residues. The CDR3 nucleotides read TGCAGTGCTGGCGGACGGAACAATGAAAAACTGTTTTTT. It is translated as CSAGGRNNEKLFF.

This clonotype was observed many times. The chain carries TRBV27 and TRBJ2-1; weak D call: TRBD2 (5 bases). The CDR3 contains 13 residues. CDR1 is MNHEY, CDR2 SMNVEV, per germline (reference sequence). The ends were cut back, 2 bases at V and 4 bases at J, with 6 bases in the middle. This chain's CDR3 is CASSLRGYNEQFF. The CDR3 coding sequence is TGTGCCAGCAGTTTAAGAGGGTACAATGAGCAGTTCTTC.

The sample holds many counts of this clonotype. The chain carries TRBV27 and TRBJ1-5; weak D call: TRBD1 (6 bases). Per germline, CDR1 MNHEY and CDR2 SMNVEV (reference sequence). The CDR3 is 20 amino acids. Trimming pared 4 bases from V and 1 base from J, leaving 26 bases between. CDR3 region: CASSSKDRRPKRRSNQPQHF. As DNA, the CDR3 is TGTGCCAGCAGTTCAAAAGACAGGCGACCTAAGAGGAGAAGCAATCAGCCCCAGCATTTT.

This clonotype was observed many times. The V gene is TRBV7-9, the J gene TRBJ1-5; TRBD1 matches 7 bases. This CDR3 is 14 amino acids long. J was trimmed by 3 bases and V by 1 base; bases with no gene match: 0. Germline-derived CDR1 and CDR2 are SEHNR and FQNEAQ (reference sequence). The CDR3 sequence is CASSLEGANQPQHF. The CDR3, as DNA: TGTGCCAGCAGCTTAGAGGGGGCCAATCAGCCCCAGCATTTT.

This clonotype was observed many times. The chain is built from TRBV7-2 and TRBJ1-1, with D possibly being TRBD1 (5 bases). The CDR3 is made up of 14 amino acids. The germline V gene has CDR1 SGHTA and CDR2 FQGNSA. The V and J ends lost 3 bases and 6 bases respectively, with 14 bases between them. The CDR3 DNA reads TGTGCCAGCAGCTTTTTTCCAGGGATGTCTGAAGCTTTCTTT. Its protein product is CASSFFPGMSEAFF.

In this sample, this clonotype turned up many times. V and J are TRBV7-2 and TRBJ1-2; 8 bases map to TRBD1. The V and J ends lost 6 bases and 7 bases, in that order; junction bases with no gene match: 13. The CDR3 is 15 amino acids. The germline V gene has CDR1 SGHTA and CDR2 FQGNSA. The CDR3 is CASRSGASGTGGYTF. The CDR3 bases are TGTGCCAGCAGATCCGGGGCGTCCGGGACAGGTGGCTACACCTTC.

This clonotype was seen ten or more times. The chain uses TRBV10-3 and TRBJ1-2; D not certain. In germline, CDR1 is ENHRY, CDR2 SYGVKD. V was clipped by 0 bases and J by 5 bases, with 16 bases between them. The CDR3 covers 16 residues. The CDR3 spells CAISESGQTYPYGYTF. CDR3 coding DNA: TGTGCCATCAGTGAGTCCGGGCAGACCTACCCTTATGGCTACACCTTC.

The chain recombines TRBV12-3 or TRBV12-4 with TRBJ2-1; TRBD2 matches 12 bases. This CDR3 is built from 17 residues. V was pared by 4 bases and J by 7 bases, with 11 bases of the junction left unmatched. The CDR3 region has the DNA TGTGCCAGCAGTTCTAGCGGGAGGGCCGTCAAAGGGAATGAGCAGTTCTTC. Amino acid sequence: CASSSSGRAVKGNEQFF.

This clonotype showed up many times. The chain joins TRBV6-2 or TRBV6-3 to TRBJ1-4; D uncertain. The CDR3 consists of 14 residues. V was shortened by 3 bases and J by 5 bases, with 10 bases between the two germline ends. Germline assignment: CDR1 MNHEY and CDR2 SVGEGT. The CDR3 nucleotides read TGTGCCAGCAGTTATCTAGGACGGAATGAAAAACTGTTTTTT. As protein: CASSYLGRNEKLFF.

The CDR3 spells CASSLAPWASGRRSDTQYF. The CDR3 DNA reads as TGTGCCAGCAGCTTAGCCCCCTGGGCTAGCGGGAGGAGATCAGATACGCAGTATTTT. This sequence joins TRBV7-2 and TRBJ2-3; 11 bases map to TRBD2. This CDR3 has 19 residues. Trimming cost V 0 bases and J 4 bases; bases outside gene matches: 12. Germline lookup yields CDR1 SGHTA and CDR2 FQGNSA.

This clonotype was detected many times. V gene TRBV5-1 combines with J gene TRBJ1-2; 7 nucleotides line up with TRBD1. The V and J ends lost 4 bases and 3 bases, in that order; junction bases with no gene match: 9. The CDR3 spans 15 residues. The germline CDR1 and CDR2 sequences are SGHRS and YFSETQ. The CDR3: CASSRTGEEDYGYTF. In DNA, the CDR3 is TGCGCCAGCAGCCGAACAGGGGAGGAAGACTATGGCTACACCTTC.

This clonotype was found a few times. The CDR3 here is CASSLVRAGEQFF. CDR3 bases: TGTGCCAGCAGCTTAGTTAGAGCTGGGGAGCAGTTCTTC. The chain employs TRBV7-8 and TRBJ2-1; D ambiguous. The CDR3 has 13 residues. CDR1 is SGHVS, CDR2 FQNEAQ, per germline. V dropped 1 base and J dropped 10 bases, with 11 bases sitting between them.

The chain has TRBV7-2 and TRBJ2-7, with 7 bases that match TRBD2. The CDR3 is 17 amino acids. Per germline, CDR1 SGHTA and CDR2 FQGNSA. J lost 2 bases, V lost 1 base, and 11 bases had no gene match. CDR3 sequence reads: CASSLGGAGAPTYEQYF. In DNA, the CDR3 is TGTGCCAGCAGCTTAGGGGGTGCGGGAGCCCCAACCTACGAGCAGTACTTC.